A selection of T cell receptor beta chains follows, all from one sample in a study of T cells in tumors after PD-1 blockade. Data came from immunoSEQ multiplex PCR; TCRdb stores just in-frame clones and leaves some out. This sample has 20,000 or so clones, with over 70% found just once. Sequenced material: PBMCs, taken after anti-PD-1 therapy. The receptors shown here come from a human donor with advanced basal cell or squamous cell carcinoma (not recorded which). The CDR3 runs from the conserved cysteine through the conserved F or W. The order of the fields is clone size, J gene, D gene, V gene, CDR3 protein, CDR3 DNA. A D gene is named only where the DNA matches it firmly. A clone size is listed for some rows: how often the clone was seen (once, few, many), or a class if it is expanded.

.	TRBJ1-1	TRBD1	TRBV5-1	CASSTQGARTEAFF	TGCGCCAGCAGTACACAGGGGGCACGGACTGAAGCTTTCTTT
.	TRBJ2-7	.	TRBV20-1	CSASGDYEQYF	TGCAGTGCTAGTGGGGACTACGAGCAGTACTTC
few	TRBJ1-1	.	TRBV6-2/TRBV6-3	CASSLPALLNTEAFF	TGTGCCAGCAGTTTACCGGCCCTCTTGAACACTGAAGCTTTCTTT
once	TRBJ1-2	.	TRBV19	CASSPKTRNYGYTF	TGTGCCAGTAGTCCGAAGACAAGAAACTATGGCTACACCTTC
few	TRBJ2-5	.	TRBV7-9	CASSLGTARPQETQYF	TGTGCCAGCAGCTTAGGGACAGCCCGACCTCAAGAGACCCAGTACTTC
.	TRBJ2-1	TRBD1	TRBV7-6	CASSLHSGTGYNEQFF	TGTGCCAGCAGCTTACATTCCGGGACAGGATACAATGAGCAGTTCTTC
.	TRBJ1-5	TRBD1	TRBV27	CASRRTGGEFEGQPQHF	TGTGCCAGCAGGCGGACAGGGGGCGAATTTGAAGGTCAGCCCCAGCATTTT
.	TRBJ1-1	.	TRBV5-5	CASSLEVGGTEAFF	TGTGCCAGCAGCTTGGAGGTCGGAGGCACTGAAGCTTTCTTT
once	TRBJ1-1	.	TRBV5-1	CASSLVDKNTEAFF	TGCGCCAGCAGCTTGGTGGACAAGAACACTGAAGCTTTCTTT
.	TRBJ2-7	TRBD2	TRBV3-1/TRBV3-2	CASSQDPAGGGYGYEQYF	TGTGCCAGCAGCCAAGACCCAGCGGGAGGGGGCTATGGTTACGAGCAGTACTTC
.	TRBJ2-1	.	TRBV15	CATSRAGRQVGLEQFF	TGTGCCACCAGCAGAGCCGGGCGGCAGGTTGGCCTTGAGCAGTTCTTC
.	TRBJ2-7	TRBD2	TRBV2	CASSPGGRSYEQYF	TGTGCCAGCAGTCCGGGGGGGCGATCCTACGAGCAGTACTTC
.	TRBJ1-1	.	TRBV3-1/TRBV3-2	CASSDTIPNTEAFF	TGTGCCAGCAGCGACACTATACCGAACACTGAAGCTTTCTTT
.	TRBJ1-5	.	TRBV19	CASRGPSGNQPQHF	TGTGCCAGTAGGGGGCCCAGCGGCAATCAGCCCCAGCATTTT
.	TRBJ1-4	.	TRBV4-1	CASSQAFDRKTVF	TGCGCCAGCAGCCAAGCCTTCGACAGAAAAACTGTTTTT
.	TRBJ1-1	.	TRBV4-1	CASSQEILEWGTEAFF	TGCGCCAGCAGCCAAGAAATTTTAGAGTGGGGCACTGAAGCTTTCTTT
.	TRBJ2-7	TRBD1	TRBV5-1	CASSSFGDRGLYEQYF	TGCGCCAGCAGCTCCTTCGGGGACAGGGGGCTCTACGAGCAGTACTTC
.	TRBJ2-5	.	TRBV20-1	CSASSARGEETQYF	TGCAGTGCTAGTAGCGCAAGGGGGGAAGAGACCCAGTACTTC
.	TRBJ2-1	TRBD1	TRBV29-1	CSVVGRGIYNEQFF	TGCAGCGTTGTCGGCAGGGGGATATACAATGAGCAGTTCTTC
few	TRBJ2-3	.	TRBV20-1	CSASFVGVRGTDTQYF	TGCAGTGCTAGTTTTGTCGGGGTCCGTGGCACAGATACGCAGTATTTT